This entry describes one TCR beta chain. The data stem from a study of shared clonotypes between healthy human individuals. From CD4+ cells came CD45RA+ naive and CD45RA-negative memory subsets. Source study methods: ImmunoSEQ only sent back junction sequences with no quality scores, so filtering was done differently. Sequencing was performed with immunoSEQ multiplex PCR; in TCRdb, only in-frame clones are kept and a portion is missing. The DNA gave D and trimming, while V, J and clone size come from that table. The sample gives about 1 million clones, around 78% of which show up once; approximately 0.5% is in the top ten. The CDR3 has 11 residues. Germline-derived CDR1 and CDR2 are GTSNPN and SVGIG (reference sequence). V shed 2 bases and J shed 8 bases, with 7 bases lying between them.

This clonotype originated in a young man in good health. Some clones in this sample may be carry-over from other donors' samples. The sample taken for sequencing was memory CD4+ T cells from PBMCs. Subset defined: CD45RA-negative fraction. The chain combines TRBV30 with TRBJ2-1; no clear D. The CDR3 loop is CAWSPQYEQFF. The DNA of the CDR3 is TGTGCCTGGAGTCCCCAGTATGAGCAGTTCTTC.